This T cell receptor (beta chain) was captured in a study of blood T cell repertoires in COVID-19. The wider study: T cells, B-cell-depleted T cells, or PBMCs provided the cDNA or gDNA that served as material.

Method: immunoSEQ multiplex PCR; TCRdb's copy keeps in-frame clones and lacks some. The sample gives around 160,000 clones, 88% of which show up once; 0.95% to 1.5% is in the top ten. The CDR3 contains 19 residues. With V trimmed by 3 bases and J by 4 bases, 21 bases remained unmatched. Looked up from germline, CDR1 is SQVTM and CDR2 is ANQGSEA. Self-reported history from a screening survey and questionnaire set each donor's cohort. Sequences were obtained from PBMCs or T cells enriched from blood (not recorded which). This rearrangement joins TRBV29-1 to TRBJ1-2; 9 bases align to TRBD1. The clonotype originates from a woman aged 25 to 45 with acute COVID-19. Here the CDR3 DNA reads TGCAGCGTTGATTTTTTGGGGGGACAGGGATTACCAGGGGCCTATGGCTACACCTTC. Protein: CSVDFLGGQGLPGAYGYTF.